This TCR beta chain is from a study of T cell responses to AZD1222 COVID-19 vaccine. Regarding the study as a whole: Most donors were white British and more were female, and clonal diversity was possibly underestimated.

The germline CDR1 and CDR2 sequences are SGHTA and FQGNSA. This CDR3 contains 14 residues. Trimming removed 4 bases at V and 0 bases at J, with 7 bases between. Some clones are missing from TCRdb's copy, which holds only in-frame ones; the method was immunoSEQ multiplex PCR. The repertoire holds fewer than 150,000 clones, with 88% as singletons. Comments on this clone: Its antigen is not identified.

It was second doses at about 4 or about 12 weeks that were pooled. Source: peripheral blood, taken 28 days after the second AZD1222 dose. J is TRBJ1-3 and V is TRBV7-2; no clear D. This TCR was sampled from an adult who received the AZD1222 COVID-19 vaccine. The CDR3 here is CASSSRVSGNTIYF. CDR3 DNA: TGTGCCAGCAGCTCCCGGGTCTCTGGAAACACCATATATTTT.